Included here is one TCR beta chain sequence, with context. This clonotype was found a few times. Its antigen is not yet known. Within one base of it there is no much larger clone, and no base qualities were kept. Data came from an Illumina HiSeq 1500. TCRdb reprocessing: public reads trimmed at Q25 with fastp, clones called with MiXCR, in-frame beta chains kept. Duplicate CDR3 protein sequences are folded into a single record with the most common DNA and genes. This sample has some 150,000 distinct CDR3 sequences in its table, and approximately 30% of those were observed once. The ten biggest clones cover roughly 51% of the sample. The sample belongs to a study of T cell repertoires in cytomegalovirus infection (dated by TCRdb to the late 2010s). Some background on the complete study: The peptide stimulations were aimed at well-studied HLA-B-restricted epitopes as well as recently identified HLA-C-restricted CMV epitopes, whose presentation resists viral immunomodulation. Donor HLA type was relevant to the analysis, as public TCR beta signatures indicated carriage of CMV infection together with the matching HLA type.

Findings and caveats that apply to the study as a whole: In the ex vivo response, HLA-C-restricted CMV-specific TCR beta clonotypes were dominant, and in two of eight donors the single most frequent clonotype came from this HLA-C-restricted group. Carriers of CMV infection plus the relevant HLA type were discriminated by the cumulative frequency of public TCR beta family members in the study cohort and in an independent approximately 350-donor cohort.

CDR1 MDHEN and CDR2 SYDVKM are derived from the germline V gene. The CDR3 numbers 14 residues from cysteine through phenylalanine. The retained sequence is limited to the CDR3, 42 bases, with the frame set at the first base. After removal of 3 bases from V and 2 bases from J, the junction retains 2 bases not matched to a gene. The sample's treatment or condition label is to be understood as: in vitro stimulation with specific CMV peptide epitopes to enrich CMV-specific T cells. The chain is assembled from TRBV28 and TRBJ2-3, and 7 junctional nucleotides match TRBD1. The source of this sequence is a human donor in good health (CMV status not recorded). Some clones in this sample may be carry-over from other donors' samples. The source was CD8+ T cells from cultured PBMCs, collected from culture after CMV antigen stimulation. In nucleotide form, the sequence is TGTGCCAGCAGTTTGACAGGGAACACAGATACGCAGTATTTT. This codes for CASSLTGNTDTQYF.